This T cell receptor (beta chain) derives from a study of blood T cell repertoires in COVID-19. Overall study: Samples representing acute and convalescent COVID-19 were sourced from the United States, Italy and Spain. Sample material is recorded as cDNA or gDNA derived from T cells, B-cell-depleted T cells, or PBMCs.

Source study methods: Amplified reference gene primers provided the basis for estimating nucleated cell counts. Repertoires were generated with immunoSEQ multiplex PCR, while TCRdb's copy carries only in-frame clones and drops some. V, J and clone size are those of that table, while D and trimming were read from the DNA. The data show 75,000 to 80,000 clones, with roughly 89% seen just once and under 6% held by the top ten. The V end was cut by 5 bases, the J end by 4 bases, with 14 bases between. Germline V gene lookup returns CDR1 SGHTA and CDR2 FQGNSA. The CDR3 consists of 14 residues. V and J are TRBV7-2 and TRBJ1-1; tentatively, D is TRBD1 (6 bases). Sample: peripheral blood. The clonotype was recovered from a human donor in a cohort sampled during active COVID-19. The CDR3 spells CASSPGEGPTEAFF. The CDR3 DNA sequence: TGTGCCAGCAGCCCAGGGGAAGGGCCCACTGAAGCTTTCTTT. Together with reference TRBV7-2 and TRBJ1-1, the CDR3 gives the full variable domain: GAGVSQSPSNKVTEKGKDVELRCDPISGHTALYWYRQSLGQGLEFLIYFQGNSAPDKSGLPSDRFSAERTGGSVSTLTIQRTQQEDSAVYLCASSPGEGPTEAFFGQGTRLTVV.